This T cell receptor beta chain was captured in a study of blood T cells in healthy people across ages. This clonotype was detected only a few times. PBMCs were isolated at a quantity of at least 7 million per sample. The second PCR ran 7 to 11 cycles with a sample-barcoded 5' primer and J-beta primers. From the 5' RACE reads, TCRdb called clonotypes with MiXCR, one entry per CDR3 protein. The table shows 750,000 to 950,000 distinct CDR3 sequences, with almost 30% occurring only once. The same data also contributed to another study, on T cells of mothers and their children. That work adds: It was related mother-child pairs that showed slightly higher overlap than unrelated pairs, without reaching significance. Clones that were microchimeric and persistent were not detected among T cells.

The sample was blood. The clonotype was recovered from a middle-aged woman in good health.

In DNA, the CDR3 is TGTGCCAGCTCACCATCGAACATGAACACTGAAGCTTTCTTT. It codes for CASSPSNMNTEAFF. This chain connects TRBV18 to TRBJ1-1; unclear D gene. The CDR3 totals 14 residues. Germline CDR1 reads KGHSH; CDR2 reads LQKENI. Deletions cut 2 bases from V and 0 bases from J, with 7 bases between.